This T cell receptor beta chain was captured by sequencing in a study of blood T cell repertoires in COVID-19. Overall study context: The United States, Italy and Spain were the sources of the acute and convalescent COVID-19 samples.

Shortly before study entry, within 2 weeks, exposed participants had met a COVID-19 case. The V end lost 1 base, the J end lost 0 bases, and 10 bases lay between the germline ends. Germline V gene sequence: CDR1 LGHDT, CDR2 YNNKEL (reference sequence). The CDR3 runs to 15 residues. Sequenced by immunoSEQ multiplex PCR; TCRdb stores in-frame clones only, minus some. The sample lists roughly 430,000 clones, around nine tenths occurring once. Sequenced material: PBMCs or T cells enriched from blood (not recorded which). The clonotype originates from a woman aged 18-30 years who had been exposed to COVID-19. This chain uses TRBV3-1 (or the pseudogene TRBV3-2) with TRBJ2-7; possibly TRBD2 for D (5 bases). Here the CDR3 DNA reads TGTGCCAGCAGCCAAGTTTACGGGGACTCCTACGAGCAGTACTTC. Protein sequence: CASSQVYGDSYEQYF.